A few counts support the clone carrying this T cell receptor (beta chain). Its antigen is still unknown. These data belong to a study of beta chain features in type 1 diabetes. Study-level findings and limits: TCRB CDR3s from Type 1 diabetes patients were moderately but significantly shorter in all four CD4+ subsets.

The entirety of the isolated RNA underwent reverse transcription, so expressed TCRB transcripts were sequenced. The protocol was immunoSEQ multiplex PCR, while the TCRdb copy is restricted to in-frame clones and leaves out a portion. The sample shows 600,000 or so clones, around an eighth of them seen only once. V was cut by 7 bases and J by 3 bases, with 15 bases left in between. CDR3 size: 14 residues. Germline V gene lookup returns CDR1 SEHNR and CDR2 FQNEAQ (reference sequence). This receptor was obtained from a young man with type 1 diabetes. Sequencing used naive CD4+ T cells from blood. The chain is built from TRBV7-9 and TRBJ1-1; no firm D call. The CDR3 protein is CASKSPGKDTEAFF. In DNA, the CDR3 is TGTGCCAGCAAATCACCCGGGAAGGACACTGAAGCTTTCTTT.